Only a few counts were recorded for the clone carrying this T cell receptor (beta chain). Antigen unknown. This CDR3 has 14 residues. From germline, CDR1 is SQVTM and CDR2 ANQGSEA. V was cut by 6 bases and J by 2 bases, with 13 bases left in between. The sample comes from a study of healthy donors' naive CD4 and CD8 T cells. General study points: Positive CDR3 charge linked to CD4+ cells, negative to CD8+ cells.

Each TCR library used around 0.5 ug of total RNA and a linear amplification protocol. Original analysis: From about five healthy donors, 78,498 rearranged TCR alpha transcripts were sequenced. One entry per CDR3 protein, called by TCRdb with MiXCR from the reads. What appears here as the V and J calls and clone size reflects TCRdb's work, not the paper's. Seen here are 150,000 to 200,000 distinct CDR3 sequences, around 80% observed once, and the top ten hold around 2%. Naive T cells were sorted: CD4+CD8-CD45RO-CD45RA+ for CD4+, CD8+CD4-CD45RA+CD27bright for CD8+. The material sequenced was naive CD4+ and CD8+ T cells sorted from blood, pooled from several donors. The origin of this receptor is a pool of human donors in good health; the sample pools cells from several healthy donors. The chain uses TRBV29-1 and TRBJ2-2, with unresolved D. CDR3 residues: CSVGPSTNTGELFF. CDR3 bases: TGCAGCGTCGGACCCTCAACTAACACCGGGGAGCTGTTTTTT.